These 15 T cell receptor beta chains originate from one sample sequenced in a study of identical twins. One entry per CDR3 protein results from TCRdb running MiXCR on the 5' RACE reads. The sample has approximately 680,000 distinct CDR3 sequences, under 8.5% seen once. These data were likewise used in another study, on yellow fever vaccine responses in identical twins.

The sample taken for sequencing was PBMCs. These receptors were taken from a woman aged 18-30 years in good health.

This clonotype has more than one count but fewer than ten. V gene TRBV6-2 or TRBV6-3 combines with J gene TRBJ1-5, with D perhaps TRBD1 (5 bases). This CDR3 contains 14 residues. V dropped 5 bases and J dropped 3 bases, with 11 bases sitting between them. Germline CDR1 is MNHEY and CDR2 is SVGEGT. CDR3 region: CASSPGLHNQPQHF. DNA of the CDR3: TGTGCCAGCAGTCCGGGGCTTCACAATCAGCCCCAGCATTTT.

This clonotype was seen repeatedly, ten times or more. This sequence joins TRBV2 and TRBJ2-1; 10 nucleotides align to TRBD2. Germline V gene sequence: CDR1 SNHLY, CDR2 FYNNEI. The CDR3 totals 15 residues. The V and J ends lost 3 bases and 6 bases, in that order; junction bases with no gene match: 5. CDR3 nucleotide sequence: TGTGCCAGCAGTGATAGTAGCGGGAGGTTCAATGAGCAGTTCTTC. Translated: CASSDSSGRFNEQFF.

This clonotype was seen a single time. This may come from a read error, since a much larger clone is one base off. V gene TRBV20-1 combines with J gene TRBJ2-1; 10 positions agree with TRBD2. CDR1 is DFQATT and CDR2 is SNEGSKA in the germline V gene (reference sequence). This CDR3 has 14 amino acids. The CDR3 sequence is CSSRTSGDNGEQFF. The CDR3 DNA reads as TGCAGTTCTAGAACTAGCGGGGATAACGGGGAGCAGTTCTTC.

In this sample, this clonotype turned up a few times. This rearrangement joins TRBV6-5 to TRBJ2-1, with TRBD2 matching over 9 bases. V shed 3 bases, J shed 3 bases, and the junction held 3 bases outside the gene matches. The CDR3 has 15 residues. Per germline, CDR1 MNHEY and CDR2 SVGAGI. This chain's CDR3 is CASSYEAGGYNEQFF. DNA for the CDR3: TGTGCCAGCAGTTATGAAGCGGGAGGCTACAATGAGCAGTTCTTC.

This clonotype has only a few counts. V is TRBV6-5 and J is TRBJ2-5, with 11 bases aligning to TRBD1. The CDR3 runs 18 residues. The germline CDR1 and CDR2 sequences are MNHEY and SVGAGI. Trimming cost V 2 bases and J 1 base; bases outside gene matches: 9. Written as DNA, the CDR3 is TGTGCCAGCAGTTACACGGCCGGGACAGGGGGGCTCCAAGAGACCCAGTACTTC. Protein sequence: CASSYTAGTGGLQETQYF.

V gene TRBV6-5 combines with J gene TRBJ2-1, with 9 bases identical to TRBD2. The germline V gene has CDR1 MNHEY and CDR2 SVGAGI. The CDR3 runs to 16 residues. V lost 0 bases to trimming and J lost 7 bases; unmatched junction nucleotides: 7. For the CDR3, the DNA is TGTGCCAGCAGTTACTCGGCGGGAGGGCCGTTAAATGAGCAGTTCTTC. Amino acids: CASSYSAGGPLNEQFF.

This clonotype has just a few counts. The rearrangement joins TRBV6-2 or TRBV6-3 to TRBJ2-7; 12 bases fit TRBD2. Germline CDR1 MNHEY, CDR2 SVGEGT. There are 18 residues in the CDR3. The J segment lost 2 bases and the V segment lost 5 bases, leaving 13 bases of the junction unmatched. The CDR3 bases are TGTGCCAGCAGTCCCGGACTAGCGGGAAAATGGGCCACCTACGAGCAGTACTTC. This gives the protein CASSPGLAGKWATYEQYF.

This clonotype was observed at least ten times. The chain has TRBV4-1 and TRBJ2-2; 7 bases match TRBD1. Trimming at V came to 3 bases and at J to 4 bases, leaving 8 bases not matched to a gene. CDR3 length equals 16 residues. The germline CDR1 and CDR2 sequences are MGHRA and YSYEKL. CDR3: CASSQPTGFLTGELFF. CDR3 DNA: TGCGCCAGCAGCCAGCCGACAGGGTTTCTCACCGGGGAGCTGTTTTTT.

This chain links TRBV28 with TRBJ1-5; D remains ambiguous. Germline CDR1 MDHEN, CDR2 SYDVKM. CDR3 length: 15 amino acids. With 2 bases removed from V and 7 bases from J, the gap between germline ends came to 15 bases. CDR3 residues: CASSLHGKARQPQHF. Written as DNA, the CDR3 is TGTGCCAGCAGTTTACACGGGAAAGCCAGGCAGCCCCAGCATTTT.

This clonotype was seen only a few times. V and J are TRBV21-1 and TRBJ1-6. TRBV21-1 is a known pseudogene. The CDR3 runs 14 residues. The CDR3 reads CASMTTKANSPLHF. The CDR3 bases are TGTGCCAGCATGACGACGAAGGCAAATTCACCCCTCCACTTT.

The rearrangement links TRBV10-3 to TRBJ1-5; D might be TRBD1 (5 bases). Germline V gives CDR1 ENHRY, CDR2 SYGVKD. This CDR3 has 15 amino acids. V was clipped by 3 bases and J by 0 bases, with 9 bases between them. Here the CDR3 reads CAISDPGNSNQPQHF. CDR3 sequence (DNA): TGTGCCATCAGTGATCCAGGGAATAGCAATCAGCCCCAGCATTTT.

This clonotype was counted at least ten times. CDR3 sequence reads: CASRPTQGRGETQYF. The CDR3 DNA sequence: TGCGCCAGCAGACCAACACAGGGGAGGGGAGAGACCCAGTACTTC. The chain joins TRBV5-1 to TRBJ2-5; D is possibly TRBD1 or TRBD2 (7 bases each). The CDR3 covers 15 residues. Germline assignment: CDR1 SGHRS and CDR2 YFSETQ. V lost 5 bases and J 4 bases, leaving 18 bases between the germline ends.

This clonotype was observed at least ten times. The chain has TRBV7-2 and TRBJ2-7; D is unresolved. Trimming shortened V by 3 bases and J by 0 bases, and 9 bases separated the two germline ends. The CDR3 has 14 residues. Per germline, CDR1 SGHTA and CDR2 FQGNSA. CDR3 region: CASSLGGISYEQYV. CDR3 coding DNA: TGTGCCAGCAGCTTGGGTGGAATCTCCTACGAGCAGTACGTC.

In this sample, this clonotype turned up a few times. The rearrangement links TRBV12-3 or TRBV12-4 to TRBJ1-5; no firm D call. CDR3 size: 15 residues. The germline V and J ends were trimmed by 0 bases and 2 bases, with 8 bases remaining between them. The CDR3 sequence: CASSLASHGNQPQHF. Here the CDR3 DNA reads TGTGCCAGCAGTTTAGCCAGTCATGGCAATCAGCCCCAGCATTTT.

The V and J genes are TRBV15 and TRBJ2-1; possible D gene TRBD1, 6 bases. V shed 2 bases and J shed 0 bases, with 23 bases lying between them. This CDR3 region has 20 residues. Germline V gene sequence: CDR1 LNHNV, CDR2 YYDKDF (reference sequence). CDR3 bases: TGTGCCACCAGCAGAATTGGCGGCAGGGGATTACAAAGCTCCTACAATGAGCAGTTCTTC. As protein: CATSRIGGRGLQSSYNEQFF.